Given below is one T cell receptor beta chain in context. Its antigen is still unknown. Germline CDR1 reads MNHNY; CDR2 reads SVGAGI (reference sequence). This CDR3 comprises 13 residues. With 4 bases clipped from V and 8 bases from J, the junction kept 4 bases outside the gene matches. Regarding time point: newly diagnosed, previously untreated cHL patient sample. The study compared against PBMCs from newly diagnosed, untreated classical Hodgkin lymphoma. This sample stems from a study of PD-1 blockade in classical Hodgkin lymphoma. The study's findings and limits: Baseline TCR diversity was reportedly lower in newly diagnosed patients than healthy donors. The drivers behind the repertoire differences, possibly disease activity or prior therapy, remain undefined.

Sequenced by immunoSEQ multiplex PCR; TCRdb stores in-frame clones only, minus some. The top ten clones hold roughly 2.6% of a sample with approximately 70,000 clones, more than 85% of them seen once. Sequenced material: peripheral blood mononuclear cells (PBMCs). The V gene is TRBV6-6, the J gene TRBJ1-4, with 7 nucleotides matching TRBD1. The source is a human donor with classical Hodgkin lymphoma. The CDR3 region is CASSLQGPEKLFF. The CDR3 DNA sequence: TGTGCCAGCAGTTTACAGGGGCCCGAAAAACTGTTTTTT.